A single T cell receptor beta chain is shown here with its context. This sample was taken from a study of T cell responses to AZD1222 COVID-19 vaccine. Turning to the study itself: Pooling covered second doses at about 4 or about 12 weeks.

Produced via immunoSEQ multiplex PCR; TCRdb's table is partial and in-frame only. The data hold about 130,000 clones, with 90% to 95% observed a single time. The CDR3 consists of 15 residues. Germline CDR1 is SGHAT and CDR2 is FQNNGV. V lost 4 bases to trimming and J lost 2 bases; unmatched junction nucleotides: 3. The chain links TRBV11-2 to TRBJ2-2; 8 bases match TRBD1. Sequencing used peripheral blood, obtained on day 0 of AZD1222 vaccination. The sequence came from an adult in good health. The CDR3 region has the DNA TGTGCCAGCAGCTCCGGACAGGGTAACACCGGGGAGCTGTTTTTT. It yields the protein CASSSGQGNTGELFF. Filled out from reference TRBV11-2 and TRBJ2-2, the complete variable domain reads EAGVAQSPRYKIIEKRQSVAFWCNPISGHATLYWYQQILGQGPKLLIQFQNNGVVDDSQLPKDRFSAERLKGVDSTLKIQPAKLEDSAVYLCASSSGQGNTGELFFGEGSRLTVL.